One sample yielded the 11 T cell receptor beta chains listed below, sequenced in a study of cytomegalovirus exposure and HLA in healthy donors (dated by TCRdb to the late 2010s). Library generation was performed with the immunoSEQ multiplex PCR assay. For the multiplex PCR, a mixture combining 60 forward primers for TCR Vbeta segments and 13 reverse primers for TCR Jbeta segments was used. TCRdb provides this immuneACCESS table in a form limited to in-frame rearrangements. Some clones are lacking; in checked studies, under half of them reflect an unresolved V gene, and why the rest are absent is not known. The table kept for this sample lists fewer than 150,000 clones. Approximately 3.8% of the sample is taken by the ten largest. The sequenced sample was PBMCs. Every receptor here comes from a man between 18 and 35 years old in good health and CMV-seronegative.

The J gene is TRBJ2-3, the V gene TRBV5-1; D gene ambiguous. The CDR3 covers 16 residues. V was shortened by 6 bases and J by 3 bases, with 20 bases between the two germline ends. Germline values: CDR1 SGHRS, CDR2 YFSETQ. The CDR3 is CASTSDTVKETDTQYF. DNA of the CDR3: TGCGCCAGCACCTCCGATACAGTCAAAGAGACAGATACGCAGTATTTT.

The V gene is TRBV4-1, the J gene TRBJ1-3; the match to TRBD1 covers 12 bases. CDR3 length equals 17 residues. V lost 4 bases to trimming and J lost 2 bases; unmatched junction nucleotides: 6. Germline V gene lookup returns CDR1 MGHRA and CDR2 YSYEKL. In DNA form, the CDR3 reads TGCGCCAGCAGCCCCCGGGACAGGGGGCTACCTGGAAACACCATATATTTT. Encoded protein: CASSPRDRGLPGNTIYF.

V is TRBV4-1 and J is TRBJ2-5; 8 bases map to TRBD2. The end of the DNA fits TRBJ2-7 better, so the J call may be wrong. The germline V gene encodes CDR1 MGHRA and CDR2 YSYEKL. The CDR3 loop spans 14 amino acids. Here the CDR3 DNA reads TGCGCCAGCAGCCAAGGCGAGCGGGAGTACGAGCAGTACTTC. Translation gives CASSQGEREYEQYF.

The chain combines TRBV4-1 with TRBJ2-5, with D perhaps matching TRBD1 (5 bases). The J call is doubtful: the DNA matches TRBJ2-7 better. CDR3 length: 14 residues. CDR1 MGHRA and CDR2 YSYEKL come from the germline V gene. The CDR3 protein is CASSSPDKRYEQYF. DNA for the CDR3: TGCGCCAGCAGCTCACCGGACAAACGCTACGAGCAGTACTTC.

The genes are TRBV30 and TRBJ2-1; the match to TRBD1 covers 8 bases. Looked up from germline, CDR1 is GTSNPN and CDR2 is SVGIG (reference sequence). V lost 1 base and J lost 7; bases outside the gene matches: 6. This CDR3 spans 14 amino acids. CDR3 sequence reads: CAWSGQGARNEQFF. The CDR3, as DNA: TGTGCCTGGAGTGGCCAGGGGGCGCGAAATGAGCAGTTCTTC.

The gene calls are TRBV7-6 and TRBJ2-3; maybe TRBD2 (6 bases). CDR3 length: 15 residues. Germline assignment: CDR1 SGHVS and CDR2 FNYEAQ. The germline V and J ends were trimmed by 5 bases and 4 bases, with 16 bases remaining between them. In DNA, the CDR3 is TGTGCCAGCAGCCCTTCACCCGGGGGTCCAGATACGCAGTATTTT. Its protein is CASSPSPGGPDTQYF.

The CDR3 loop is CASSLAPGGLYGYTF. CDR3 coding DNA: TGTGCCAGCAGCTTAGCACCGGGGGGGCTATATGGCTACACCTTC. The genes are TRBV7-2 and TRBJ1-2, with D perhaps matching TRBD1 (6 bases). V was trimmed by 0 bases and J by 5 bases, leaving 13 bases between them. Germline CDR1 and CDR2: SGHTA and FQGNSA. The CDR3 has 15 residues.

CDR3: CASSLEGKAFF. The DNA of the CDR3 is TGTGCCAGCAGCTTAGAGGGAAAAGCTTTCTTT. The V and J genes are TRBV7-3 and TRBJ1-1; D gene ambiguous. This CDR3 has 11 residues. Germline CDR1 is SGHTA and CDR2 is FQGTGA. V gave up 2 bases and J gave up 9 bases, with 7 bases separating them.

The V gene is TRBV19, the J gene TRBJ1-1, with D perhaps TRBD1 (6 bases). From germline, CDR1 is LNHDA and CDR2 SQIVND (reference sequence). This CDR3 spans 14 amino acids. Trimming took off 6 bases at V and 1 base at J, with 12 bases between the two ends. The CDR3: CASSLDRRNTEAFF. The CDR3 DNA reads as TGTGCCAGTAGCCTTGACAGGAGGAACACTGAAGCTTTCTTT. Filled out from reference TRBV19 and TRBJ1-1, the complete variable domain reads DGGITQSPKYLFRKEGQNVTLSCEQNLNHDAMYWYRQDPGQGLRLIYYSQIVNDFQKGDIAEGYSVSREKKESFPLTVTSAQKNPTAFYLCASSLDRRNTEAFFGQGTRLTVV.

The CDR3 spells CASSPPRGGEKLFF. CDR3 bases: TGTGCCAGCAGCCCTCCCCGAGGTGGTGAAAAACTGTTTTTT. V gene TRBV7-9 combines with J gene TRBJ1-4; D unclear. This CDR3 comprises 14 residues. CDR1 is SEHNR, CDR2 FQNEAQ, per germline (reference sequence). Trimming pared 5 bases from V and 7 bases from J, leaving 14 bases between.

This rearrangement joins TRBV19 to TRBJ2-2, with 16 nucleotides matching TRBD2. CDR1 and CDR2 from the germline V gene are LNHDA and SQIVND (reference sequence). The V gene end was trimmed by 7 bases and the J gene end by 7 bases; junction bases not matched to a gene: 15. The length of the CDR3 is 19 residues. The DNA of the CDR3 is TGTGCCAGTACAGTTGTGGCCTTGGGACTAGCGGGAGGGGTCGGGGAGCTGTTTTTT. Translated: CASTVVALGLAGGVGELFF.